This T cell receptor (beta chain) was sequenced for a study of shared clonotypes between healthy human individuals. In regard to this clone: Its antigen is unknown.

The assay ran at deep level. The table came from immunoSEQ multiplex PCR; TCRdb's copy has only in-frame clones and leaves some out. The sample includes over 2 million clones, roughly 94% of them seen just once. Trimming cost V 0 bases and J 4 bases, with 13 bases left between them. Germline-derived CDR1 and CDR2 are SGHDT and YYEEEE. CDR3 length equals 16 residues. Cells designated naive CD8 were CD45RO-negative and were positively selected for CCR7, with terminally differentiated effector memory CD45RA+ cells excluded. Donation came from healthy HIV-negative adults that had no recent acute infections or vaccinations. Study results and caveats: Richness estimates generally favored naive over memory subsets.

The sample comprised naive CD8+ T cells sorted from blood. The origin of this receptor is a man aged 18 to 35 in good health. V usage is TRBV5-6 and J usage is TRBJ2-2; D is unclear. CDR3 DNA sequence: TGTGCCAGCAGCTTGGCTATGCTAGTGAGCACCGGGGAGCTGTTTTTT. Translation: CASSLAMLVSTGELFF.